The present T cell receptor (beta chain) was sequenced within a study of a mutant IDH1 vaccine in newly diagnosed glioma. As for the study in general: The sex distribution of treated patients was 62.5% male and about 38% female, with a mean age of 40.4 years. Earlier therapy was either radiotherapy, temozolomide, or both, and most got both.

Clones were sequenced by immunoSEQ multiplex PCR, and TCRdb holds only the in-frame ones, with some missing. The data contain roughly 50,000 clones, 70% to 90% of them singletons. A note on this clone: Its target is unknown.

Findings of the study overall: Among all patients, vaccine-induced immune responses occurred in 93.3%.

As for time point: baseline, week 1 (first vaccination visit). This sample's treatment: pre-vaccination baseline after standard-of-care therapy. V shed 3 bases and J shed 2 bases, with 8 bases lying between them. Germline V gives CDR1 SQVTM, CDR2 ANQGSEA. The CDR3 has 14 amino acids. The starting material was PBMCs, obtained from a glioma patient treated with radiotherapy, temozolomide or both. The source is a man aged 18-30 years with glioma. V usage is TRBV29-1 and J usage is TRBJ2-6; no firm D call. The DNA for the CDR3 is TGCAGCGTTGATCTAGGGACTGGGGCCAACGTCCTGACTTTC. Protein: CSVDLGTGANVLTF.